This TCR beta chain originates from a study of shared clonotypes between healthy human individuals. Overall study findings and caveats: Larger richness was generally estimated for naive than memory subsets.

CD45RO-negative, CCR7-selected cells formed the naive CD8 fraction, which excluded terminally differentiated effector memory CD45RA+ cells. Repertoires were generated with immunoSEQ multiplex PCR, while TCRdb's copy carries only in-frame clones and drops some. The data contain about 590,000 clones, nearly 97% of them singletons. In its sample, this clone was seen a few times. What it recognizes is unknown. The V gene end was trimmed by 7 bases and the J gene end by 4 bases; junction bases not matched to a gene: 5. Germline assignment: CDR1 LGHNA and CDR2 YNFKEQ. The CDR3 consists of 13 residues. V is TRBV4-2 and J is TRBJ1-2; 8 nucleotides agree with TRBD1. Sequencing input: naive CD8+ T cells sorted from blood. This TCR derives from a woman aged 25 to 39 in good health. Written as DNA, the CDR3 is TGTGCCAGCATGGAAGACAGGGGCTATGGCTACACCTTC. This encodes CASMEDRGYGYTF.